The present entry profiles one T cell receptor beta chain with its context. Its antigen is not known. The data derive from a study of regulatory and conventional T cells in RAG deficiency. V shed 4 bases and J shed 2 bases, with 11 bases lying between them. Germline loops: CDR1 KGHSH, CDR2 LQKENI. There are 15 residues in the CDR3. Findings and caveats of the study: Omenn patients showed >90% Treg-Tconv overlap and shorter CDR3 lengths. Treg unique TCR beta sequences were approximately 95-fold fewer in Omenn syndrome and CID/AS patients than controls. RAG-deficient patients showed markedly lower Shannon entropy and higher Simpson indices than control T-cell subsets.

Assay used: immunoSEQ multiplex PCR; TCRdb lists only in-frame clones, some missing. The sample carries roughly 30,000 clones, about 96% recorded once. The sorted conventional CD4+ T cells were CD25-low and CD127-high, with genomic DNA sequenced. This sample also belongs to another study, concerning regulatory T cells. That paper notes: The PCR used 52 TRBV and 13 TRBJ primers.

The receptor was isolated from a human donor in good health. The sample comprised CD25- CD4+ T cells sorted from blood. The genes are TRBV18 and TRBJ2-2; possible D gene TRBD1, 6 bases. The CDR3 is CASSHDRTNTGELFF. The CDR3 bases are TGTGCCAGCTCACACGACAGGACTAACACCGGGGAGCTGTTTTTT.